This T cell receptor beta chain was captured in a study of control samples from healthy donors and cancer patients. TCRdb's copy holds only in-frame clones and misses some; the assay was immunoSEQ multiplex PCR. The sample consists of under 60,000 clones, over 90% of them appearing once. The CDR3 contains 16 residues. The clonotype was recovered from a woman aged 45-65 years with head and neck cancer. J is TRBJ1-5 and V is TRBV21-1; the D call in the table, TRBD1, was not verified against the DNA. TRBV21-1 is classified as a pseudogene. Sequencing was done on a sample of PBMCs. CDR3 amino acids: CASSPRTAYSNQPQHF. In DNA form, the CDR3 reads TGTGCCAGCAGCCCTCGGACAGCCTATAGCAATCAGCCCCAGCATTTT.